This T cell receptor (beta chain) is from a study of T cells in Graves' hyperthyroidism and ophthalmopathy. This clonotype was counted many times. Its antigen remains unknown. Diagnoses were established using clinical symptoms, serum thyroxine and TRAb, thyroid ultrasound and orbital computed tomography. The CDR3 is made up of 17 amino acids. Study-wide results and caveats: Appearing also in blood were most of the thyroid clonotypes expanded above 0.001.

Researchers took RNA transcripts and amplified the TCR beta CDR3 regions from them. First-round RT-PCR of the TCR CDR3 relied on the HTBI primer set. Using its own MiXCR run on the multiplex PCR reads, TCRdb lists one record per CDR3 protein. This sample has about 260,000 distinct CDR3 sequences, with 16% found just once. This chain links TRBV3-2 with TRBJ2-7; the table's D call TRBD2 went unverified against the DNA. TRBV3-2 is reported as a pseudogene. Sequencing was performed on blood. This TCR derives from a woman younger than 30 with Graves' ophthalmopathy. The CDR3 DNA follows: TGTGCCAGCAGCCGACCACCCCCGTGGGCCCATCGCTACGAGCAGTACTTC. Translated: CASSRPPPWAHRYEQYF.